This T cell receptor (beta chain) stems from a study of T cell changes during pregnancy in multiple sclerosis. Repertoires were generated with immunoSEQ multiplex PCR, while TCRdb's copy carries only in-frame clones and drops some. The data contain approximately 46,000 clones, 91% of them singletons. CDR1 is SGHRS and CDR2 is YFSETQ in the germline V gene. The trim removed 4 bases at V and 3 bases at J, leaving 7 bases unmatched. This CDR3 is 15 amino acids long. This specimen was CD8+ T cells from peripheral blood mononuclear cells, taken in the second trimester of pregnancy. The sequence was collected from a female donor with multiple sclerosis, enrolled in a pregnancy study. V usage is TRBV5-1 and J usage is TRBJ1-2; 9 nucleotides agree with TRBD1. As DNA, the CDR3 is TGCGCCAGCAGCCTGGGGACAGGGCAGGACTATGGCTACACCTTC. Translating it yields CASSLGTGQDYGYTF.